One sample yielded the 5 T cell receptor beta chains listed below, sequenced in a study of blood T cells in healthy people across ages. With a J-beta primer mix and a sample-barcoded 5' primer, a second PCR ran 7 to 11 cycles. TCRdb independently ran MiXCR on the 5' RACE reads; one entry per CDR3 protein. Of about 1.8 million distinct CDR3 sequences listed, 49% were seen once; the top ten hold over 2%. Sample: blood. Receptors were obtained from a middle-aged woman in good health.

In its sample, this clonotype was seen once. This chain connects TRBV28 to TRBJ1-4; 7 positions agree with TRBD1. The CDR3 is 12 residues long. Germline V gives CDR1 MDHEN, CDR2 SYDVKM. V shed 6 bases, J shed 12 bases, and the junction held 7 bases outside the gene matches. CDR3 in DNA: TGTGCCAGCAGGAATAGACAGGGAGAACTGTTTTTT. Translated: CASRNRQGELFF. Looking up the rest from reference TRBV28 and TRBJ1-4 gives the full variable domain: DVKVTQSSRYLVKRTGEKVFLECVQDMDHENMFWYRQDPGLGLRLIYFSYDVKMKEKGDIPEGYSVSREKKERFSLILESASTNQTSMYLCASRNRQGELFFGSGTQLSVL.

In this sample, this clonotype turned up a few times. The chain recombines TRBV12-3 or TRBV12-4 with TRBJ2-3, with 12 bases lining up with TRBD2. The CDR3 loop spans 19 amino acids. J was trimmed by 3 bases and V by 5 bases; bases with no gene match: 15. DNA for the CDR3: TGTGCCAGCAGTCTCGACCGGACTAGCGGGGAAATGGAGACAGATACGCAGTATTTT. Encoded protein: CASSLDRTSGEMETDTQYF.

This clonotype was recorded a few times. The chain is built from TRBV20-1 and TRBJ2-3, with 9 bases aligning to TRBD2. The CDR3 loop spans 12 amino acids. CDR1 and CDR2 (germline): DFQATT, SNEGSKA (reference sequence). CDR3 DNA: TGCAGGGGCGGGGGGGGCACAGATACGCAGTATTTT. Translating gives CRGGGGTDTQYF.

The chain links TRBV20-1 to TRBJ2-5; 13 nucleotides match TRBD2. The junction had 11 bases not matched to a gene; V was cut back by 6 bases and J by 4 bases. Looked up from germline, CDR1 is DFQATT and CDR2 is SNEGSKA (reference sequence). CDR3 length: 16 residues. The CDR3 region is CSADPTSGGPRETQYF. The CDR3 coding sequence is TGCAGTGCCGACCCGACTAGCGGGGGGCCGAGAGAGACCCAGTACTTC.

This clonotype has a handful of counts. This chain joins TRBV7-2 and TRBJ2-5, with D perhaps TRBD1 (6 bases). The V gene's germline CDR1 is SGHTA and CDR2 FQGNSA. The CDR3 extends over 14 amino acids. Trimming took off 5 bases at V and 3 bases at J, with 13 bases between the two ends. The CDR3 reads CASSQQGRKETQYF. The CDR3 DNA sequence: TGTGCCAGCAGCCAACAGGGACGGAAAGAGACCCAGTACTTC.